This record looks at one T cell receptor (beta chain) sequence and its context. The CDR3 totals 15 residues. The germline gives CDR1 SEHNR, CDR2 FQNEAQ (reference sequence). With 3 bases removed from V and 5 bases from J, the gap between germline ends came to 17 bases. The data are from a study of control samples from healthy donors and cancer patients. Clones were sequenced by immunoSEQ multiplex PCR, and TCRdb holds only the in-frame ones, with some missing. The table includes roughly 80,000 clones, roughly 90% detected once. The V call is TRBV7-9, the J call TRBJ2-7; D not certain. This TCR was recovered from a woman aged 60-75 years with head and neck cancer. Sequenced material: PBMCs. The CDR3 DNA is TGTGCCAGCAGCTTCCCCCCCTATCGGCCAAACGAGCAGTACTTC. Amino acid sequence: CASSFPPYRPNEQYF. The entire variable domain, with the rest obtained from reference TRBV7-9 and TRBJ2-7, is as follows: DTGVSQNPRHKITKRGQNVTFRCDPISEHNRLYWYRQTLGQGPEFLTYFQNEAQLEKSRLLSDRFSAERPKGSFSTLEIQRTEQGDSAMYLCASSFPPYRPNEQYFGPGTRLTVT.